This T cell receptor beta chain stems from a study of high-grade serous ovarian cancer treatment subgroups. Study details: Samples averaged about 15,000 reads and several thousand unique TCR beta rearrangements. Study-wide results and limits: Repertoire similarity ranged about 0.095 to 0.8 between tumors of one patient. Higher neoantigen levels went with greater TCR clonal relatedness.

CDR1 and CDR2 from the germline V gene are LGHNA and YSLEER. The CDR3 spans 15 residues. Trimming removed 0 bases from V and 6 bases from J, with 12 bases in between. A few counts support this clone. Antigen unknown. The table came from immunoSEQ multiplex PCR; TCRdb's copy has only in-frame clones and leaves some out. The sample records roughly 20,000 clones, around 74% being singletons. Tumor samples were taken before definitive surgery or chemotherapy. The clonotype comes from a human donor with high-grade serous ovarian cancer. Material: tumor tissue. The rearrangement uses TRBV4-3 and TRBJ2-1, with D possibly TRBD1 on 5 matching bases. The CDR3 spells CASSQDGNRLNEQFF. Written as DNA, the CDR3 is TGCGCCAGCAGCCAAGATGGCAACAGGCTCAATGAGCAGTTCTTC.